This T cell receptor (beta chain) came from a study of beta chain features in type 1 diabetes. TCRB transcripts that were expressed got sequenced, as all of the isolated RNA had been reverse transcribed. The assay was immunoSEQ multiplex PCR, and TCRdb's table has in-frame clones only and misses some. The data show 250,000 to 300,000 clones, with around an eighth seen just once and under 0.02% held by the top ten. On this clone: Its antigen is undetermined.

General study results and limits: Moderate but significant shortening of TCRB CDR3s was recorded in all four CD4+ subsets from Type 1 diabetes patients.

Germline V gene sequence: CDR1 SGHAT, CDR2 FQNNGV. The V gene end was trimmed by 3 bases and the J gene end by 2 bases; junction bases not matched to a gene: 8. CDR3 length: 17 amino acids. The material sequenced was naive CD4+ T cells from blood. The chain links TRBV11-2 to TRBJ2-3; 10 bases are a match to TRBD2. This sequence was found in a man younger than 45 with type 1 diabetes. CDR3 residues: CASSFGVAGGSTDTQYF. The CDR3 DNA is TGTGCCAGCAGCTTTGGTGTAGCGGGAGGCTCCACAGATACGCAGTATTTT.